Here is one T cell receptor beta chain with its context. As yet, its antigen is unknown. This specimen belongs to a study of T cells expressing NK-cell markers. As for the study in general: The sequencing cohort of eight donors included seven HCMV-seropositive individuals and one seronegative individual. The study, taken as a whole, reports: Top CD8+ clonotypes included the dominant CD3+CD56+NKG2C+ clonotypes in roughly 6 donors. For a handful of donors, these clonotypes were likewise the leading ones in the CD3+CD56-NKG2C+ fraction.

The authors generated TCR beta cDNA through 5'RACE template switching with UMIs. Each CDR3 protein gets one entry in TCRdb, which reprocessed the 5' RACE reads and gives no DNA. This repertoire comprises 500,000 to 700,000 distinct CDR3 sequences; its ten largest clones make up around 4%. The CDR3 covers 13 residues. Germline values: CDR1 SGHTA, CDR2 FQGTGA. V and J are TRBV7-3 and TRBJ1-1; the TCRdb D gene call, TRBD1, has no DNA to confirm it. The specimen was blood T cells: a sorted CD56 or NKG2C T cell subset, CD4+ or CD8+ T cells, or bulk PBMC T cells (not recorded which). This clonotype was sampled from a man in his late teens or twenties in good health. CDR3: CASAPGAHTEAFF. The complete variable domain, with remaining parts taken from reference TRBV7-3 and TRBJ1-1, reads GAGVSQTPSNKVTEKGKYVELRCDPISGHTALYWYRQSLGQGPEFLIYFQGTGAADDSGLPNDRFFAVRPEGSVSTLKIQRTERGDSAVYLCASAPGAHTEAFFGQGTRLTVV.